Here is one T cell receptor beta chain with its context. Its antigen is undetermined. Unique molecular identifiers featured in each of the TCR beta cDNA libraries. One entry per CDR3 protein, called by TCRdb with MiXCR from the PCR reads. The sample holds fewer than 850,000 distinct CDR3 sequences, 25% to 30% seen once. The data belong to a study of post-analysis software for immune sequencing data. Study in general: Included courses were relapsing-remitting and secondary progressive multiple sclerosis; progressive-relapsing multiple sclerosis was also included. Study conclusions and caveats: Relative to controls, patients with multiple sclerosis showed significantly lower normalized Chao1 diversity.

This sequence originates from a girl aged 10-17 years with multiple sclerosis. Sequencing input: blood.

DNA of the CDR3: TGTGCCAGCAGACTGGGCAGGGGCCTCCAGGAGACCCAGTACTTC. Its protein is CASRLGRGLQETQYF. The chain uses TRBV28 and TRBJ2-7, with D tentatively TRBD1 (6 bases). With the DNA end fitting TRBJ2-5 better, the J assignment may be wrong. This CDR3 comprises 15 residues. The germline CDR1 and CDR2 sequences are MDHEN and SYDVKM.